The 26 T cell receptor beta chains below were found in one sample sequenced in a study of CD8 T cells in ankylosing spondylitis. TCRdb reanalysed the 5' RACE reads using MiXCR and keeps one entry per CDR3 protein. Found here are 470,000 or so distinct CDR3 sequences, 20% to 30% of them singletons; the top ten hold 0.85% to 1%. Their recognized antigens are unknown. Overall study results and limits: The study identified a TCR beta motif of under ten highly homologous variants that appeared characteristic of ankylosing spondylitis blood.

Sample: blood, either unsorted or a sorted T cell fraction (not recorded which). The receptors stem from a male donor with ankylosing spondylitis.

In this sample, this clonotype turned up a few times. The V call is TRBV12-3 or TRBV12-4, the J call TRBJ2-1; D possibly corresponds to TRBD1 (5 bases). The germline V and J ends were trimmed by 2 bases and 9 bases, with 14 bases remaining between them. There are 14 residues in the CDR3. The CDR3 is CASSLSNMGREQFF. The DNA of the CDR3 is TGTGCCAGCAGTTTAAGTAATATGGGGCGTGAGCAGTTCTTC.

As to this clonotype: At one boundary the junction diverges from the germline segment, which might be a read error. The chain recombines TRBV20-1 with TRBJ2-7; 10 bases align to TRBD1. Germline V gives CDR1 DFQATT, CDR2 SNEGSKA (reference sequence). This CDR3 spans 15 amino acids. The CDR3 nucleotides read TGCAGTGCCGTGGGGGACAGGGGACCCTCCGACGAGCAGTACTTC. Its protein is CSAVGDRGPSDEQYF.

This chain connects TRBV4-1 to TRBJ1-5; D might be TRBD1 (6 bases). In germline, CDR1 is MGHRA, CDR2 YSYEKL. Trimming pared 0 bases from V and 4 bases from J, leaving 19 bases between. CDR3 length equals 18 residues. Here the CDR3 DNA reads TGCGCCAGCAGCCAAGATCGGGTACCAGGGGCTGGAAATCAGCCCCAGCATTTT. Translated: CASSQDRVPGAGNQPQHF.

Here the CDR3 reads CSALSGRAMHNEQFF. Written as DNA, the CDR3 is TGCAGTGCCCTTAGCGGGAGGGCCATGCACAATGAGCAGTTCTTC. This chain connects TRBV20-1 to TRBJ2-1, with TRBD2 matching 11 bases. V gave up 6 bases and J gave up 5 bases; unmatched junction bases: 9. The CDR3 extends over 15 amino acids. Germline V gene data show CDR1 as DFQATT and CDR2 as SNEGSKA (reference sequence).

The chain is built from TRBV24-1 and TRBJ1-1; D is unresolved. Trimming shortened V by 7 bases and J by 1 base, and 6 bases separated the two germline ends. The CDR3 is made up of 12 amino acids. Germline V lookup: CDR1 KGHDR, CDR2 SFDVKD. The CDR3 region is CATRARNTEAFF. CDR3 DNA: TGTGCCACCAGGGCTCGGAACACTGAAGCTTTCTTT.

The V and J genes are TRBV5-1 and TRBJ2-1, with 9 positions matching TRBD1. Trimming at V came to 0 bases and at J to 7 bases, leaving 5 bases not matched to a gene. Looked up from germline, CDR1 is SGHRS and CDR2 is YFSETQ. The CDR3 is made up of 15 amino acids. The DNA for the CDR3 is TGCGCCAGCAGCTTGGGGACAGGGGCCGGGAATGAGCAGTTCTTC. This sequence encodes CASSLGTGAGNEQFF.

A few counts support this clonotype. The chain carries TRBV20-1 and TRBJ2-5; 7 bases are shared with TRBD1. The CDR3 extends over 14 amino acids. Looked up from germline, CDR1 is DFQATT and CDR2 is SNEGSKA (reference sequence). V shed 7 bases and J 5 bases; nucleotides not matched to a gene: 13. CDR3 nucleotide sequence: TGCAGTGGTACGACGGACAGGAGAATTGAGACCCAGTACTTC. Encoded protein: CSGTTDRRIETQYF.

The chain carries TRBV2 and TRBJ1-3; D uncertain. The CDR3 sequence is 14 residues long. V lost 6 bases and J lost 3, with 12 bases in between. Germline CDR1 SNHLY, CDR2 FYNNEI. The CDR3 nucleotides are TGTGCCAGCAGCCTCCCAGTTGATGGAAACACCATATATTTT. Amino acids: CASSLPVDGNTIYF. Based on the CDR3 plus reference TRBV2 and TRBJ1-3, the full variable domain is EPEVTQTPSHQVTQMGQEVILRCVPISNHLYFYWYRQILGQKVEFLVSFYNNEISEKSEIFDDQFSVERPDGSNFTLKIRSTKLEDSAMYFCASSLPVDGNTIYFGEGSWLTVV.

The V call is TRBV20-1, the J call TRBJ2-1, with TRBD2 identical over 8 bases. Germline lookup yields CDR1 DFQATT and CDR2 SNEGSKA (reference sequence). V gave up 3 bases and J gave up 0 bases; unmatched junction bases: 4. The CDR3 covers 15 residues. The CDR3: CSASPSGSSYNEQFF. Here the CDR3 DNA reads TGCAGTGCTAGTCCCAGCGGGAGCTCCTACAATGAGCAGTTCTTC.

The chain recombines TRBV3-1 with TRBJ1-2; D gene uncertain. V lost 1 base and J 8 bases, leaving 14 bases between the germline ends. Germline V gives CDR1 LGHDT, CDR2 YNNKEL (reference sequence). The CDR3 is 14 residues long. The chain's CDR3 is CASSQGSGFGGYTF. The DNA for the CDR3 is TGTGCCAGCAGCCAAGGGTCTGGTTTTGGAGGCTACACCTTC.

The chain joins TRBV11-2 to TRBJ1-2; D is unresolved. There are 14 residues in the CDR3. The V gene lost 5 bases and the J gene lost 5 bases, with 15 bases spanning the gap. Germline V lookup: CDR1 SGHAT, CDR2 FQNNGV. The CDR3 sequence is CASSTGLGGYGYTF. In DNA form, the CDR3 reads TGTGCCAGCAGCACCGGACTAGGTGGTTATGGCTACACCTTC. Together with reference TRBV11-2 and TRBJ1-2, the CDR3 gives the full variable domain: EAGVAQSPRYKIIEKRQSVAFWCNPISGHATLYWYQQILGQGPKLLIQFQNNGVVDDSQLPKDRFSAERLKGVDSTLKIQPAKLEDSAVYLCASSTGLGGYGYTFGSGTRLTVV.

The chain has TRBV19 and TRBJ1-4; TRBD1 matches 7 bases. V shed 7 bases and J 8 bases; nucleotides not matched to a gene: 10. Germline CDR1 LNHDA, CDR2 SQIVND (reference sequence). The CDR3 runs 14 residues. This CDR3 reads CASTPTGPEEKLFF. CDR3 nucleotide sequence: TGTGCCAGTACCCCGACAGGGCCTGAGGAAAAACTGTTTTTT.

The V gene is TRBV7-6, the J gene TRBJ1-1; D gene uncertain. This CDR3 has 15 amino acids. Germline V gene sequence: CDR1 SGHVS, CDR2 FNYEAQ. V shed 5 bases and J shed 5 bases, with 18 bases lying between them. The CDR3 coding sequence is TGTGCCAGCAGCGCGAGGGCTTCGAGGGCAACTGAAGCTTTCTTT. Its protein is CASSARASRATEAFF.

J is TRBJ1-1 and V is TRBV30, with D perhaps TRBD1 (6 bases). Trimming left V 0 bases short and J 14 bases short, with 13 bases between. Per germline, CDR1 GTSNPN and CDR2 SVGIG (reference sequence). This CDR3 has 11 amino acids. The CDR3 nucleotides are TGTGCCTGGAGTGTAAGGGAGACAGGATTCTTT. The encoded protein is CAWSVRETGFF.

There are a few counts of this clonotype. This chain joins TRBV7-9 and TRBJ1-5; D not certain. The CDR3 has 15 amino acids. V gave up 1 base and J gave up 6 bases, with 13 bases separating them. Germline V gene data show CDR1 as SEHNR and CDR2 as FQNEAQ (reference sequence). DNA of the CDR3: TGTGCCAGCAGCTTAGAAGAAGGGTATTTTCAGCCCCAGCATTTT. This encodes CASSLEEGYFQPQHF.

In this sample, this clonotype turned up a few times. The genes are TRBV2 and TRBJ2-1; 9 nucleotides agree with TRBD2. Germline CDR1 SNHLY, CDR2 FYNNEI. J gave up 0 bases and V 6 bases, and 6 bases lay outside the gene matches. The CDR3 has 16 residues. The CDR3 reads CASRSGRSSSYNEQFF. CDR3 in DNA: TGTGCCAGCAGGAGCGGGAGGTCAAGCTCCTACAATGAGCAGTTCTTC.

The chain carries TRBV3-1 and TRBJ1-1; D might be TRBD1 (6 bases). In germline, CDR1 is LGHDT, CDR2 YNNKEL (reference sequence). Trimming pared 4 bases from V and 4 bases from J, leaving 16 bases between. The CDR3 is made up of 15 amino acids. Here the CDR3 DNA reads TGTGCCAGCAGCCCTACCCCGGGGGCGGGCACTGAAGCTTTCTTT. Protein sequence: CASSPTPGAGTEAFF.

This clonotype was recorded a few times. The V and J genes are TRBV12-3 or TRBV12-4 and TRBJ2-1; 9 nucleotides match TRBD2. Trimming at V came to 5 bases and at J to 5 bases, leaving 7 bases not matched to a gene. The CDR3 consists of 15 residues. CDR3 region: CASSPSLAGNNEQFF. The DNA of the CDR3 is TGTGCCAGCAGTCCTTCACTAGCGGGTAACAATGAGCAGTTCTTC.

The chain combines TRBV12-3 or TRBV12-4 with TRBJ2-3; D unclear. Trimming left V 2 bases short and J 1 base short, with 13 bases between. CDR3 length: 16 residues. The CDR3 here is CASSLFESSGTDTQYF. CDR3 DNA: TGTGCCAGCAGTTTATTTGAGTCCAGCGGCACAGATACGCAGTATTTT.

This clonotype has only a few counts. The rearrangement links TRBV7-2 to TRBJ2-1; D is ambiguous. V dropped 2 bases and J dropped 11 bases, with 13 bases sitting between them. The V gene's germline CDR1 is SGHTA and CDR2 FQGNSA. The CDR3 has 13 amino acids. CDR3 in DNA: TGTGCCAGCAGCTTAATCGGGTACGGGCAGCAGTTCTTC. Its translation: CASSLIGYGQQFF.

This clonotype was detected a few times. This CDR3 is CSAMPGGRGGELFF. CDR3 coding DNA: TGCAGTGCTATGCCGGGAGGGCGAGGCGGGGAGCTGTTTTTT. The J gene is TRBJ2-2, the V gene TRBV20-1, with TRBD2 identical over 8 bases. J lost 7 bases, V lost 4 bases, and 8 bases had no gene match. Germline-derived CDR1 and CDR2 are DFQATT and SNEGSKA (reference sequence). The CDR3 contains 14 residues.

With respect to this clonotype: The conserved final phenylalanine or tryptophan is absent from the CDR3, which likely points to a read error. V and J are TRBV24-1 and TRBJ2-5; the D gene is possibly TRBD1 (5 bases). The V end was cut by 6 bases, the J end by 6 bases, with 19 bases between. This CDR3 region has 15 residues. The V gene's germline CDR1 is KGHDR and CDR2 SFDVKD. The DNA for the CDR3 is TGTGCCACCAGTCCCGGGTCAAACAGGCGGAAGACCCAGTACTTA. Its protein is CATSPGSNRRKTQYL.

The gene calls are TRBV6-1 and TRBJ2-3; the D gene is possibly TRBD1 (6 bases). The germline V and J ends were trimmed by 0 bases and 3 bases, with 16 bases remaining between them. CDR1 is MNHNS, CDR2 SASEGT, per germline. CDR3 size: 17 residues. DNA of the CDR3: TGTGCCAGCAGTGAAGCGCTGGCAGGGGCCGGGACAGATACGCAGTATTTT. Its protein is CASSEALAGAGTDTQYF.

The chain uses TRBV12-3 or TRBV12-4 and TRBJ2-7, with 11 nucleotides matching TRBD2. Trimming removed 2 bases from V and 0 bases from J; junction bases left unmatched: 15. CDR3 length: 20 residues. The CDR3 protein is CASSLKKGGLADLTSYEQYF. The CDR3 nucleotides read TGTGCCAGCAGTTTAAAGAAAGGGGGACTAGCGGACCTTACCTCCTACGAGCAGTACTTC.

This clonotype has more than one count but fewer than ten. The V and J genes are TRBV7-2 and TRBJ1-2; 10 positions match TRBD1. Germline V gene lookup returns CDR1 SGHTA and CDR2 FQGNSA. V was clipped by 4 bases and J by 6 bases; unmatched bases: 8. CDR3 length: 15 amino acids. CDR3 residues: CASSSRDRGGHGYTF. The CDR3 DNA reads as TGTGCCAGCAGCTCCCGGGACAGGGGCGGGCATGGCTACACCTTC.

J is TRBJ2-2 and V is TRBV5-6; D gene uncertain. This CDR3 spans 13 amino acids. Between the trimmed V and J ends, which lost 0 bases and 9 bases, there was a span of 9 bases. Germline values: CDR1 SGHDT, CDR2 YYEEEE. The CDR3 coding sequence is TGTGCCAGCAGCTTGGTCCCGGCGTGGGAGCTGTTTTTT. Its protein product is CASSLVPAWELFF. Supplemented by reference TRBV5-6 and TRBJ2-2, the full variable domain reads DAGVTQSPTHLIKTRGQQVTLRCSPKSGHDTVSWYQQALGQGPQFIFQYYEEEERQRGNFPDRFSGHQFPNYSSELNVNALLLGDSALYLCASSLVPAWELFFGEGSRLTVL.